This TCR beta chain was captured in a study of CD8 T cells in Susac syndrome. Study-wide points: Acknowledgment was made by the study that its TCR sequencing and HLA analysis involved a relatively small number of individuals.

This CDR3 comprises 15 residues. The V and J ends lost 1 base and 1 base respectively, with 9 bases between them. As for this clonotype: The antigen is unknown.

RNA totalling roughly 0.45 to 1 ug underwent reverse transcription with random hexamers. Amplification of TCR beta CDR3 was carried out by immunoSEQ multiplex PCR, which covered 54 Vbeta and 13 Jbeta segments. TCRdb reprocessed the immunoSEQ multiplex PCR reads via MiXCR and lists one record per CDR3 protein. The sample contains approximately 170,000 distinct CDR3 sequences, 93% of which appear only once. Through negative isolation, CD4+ and CD8+ T cells were obtained, while TEMRA cells were enriched using FACS. The TCR comes from a human donor in good health. The sample taken for sequencing was CD4+ T cells from PBMCs. The genes are TRBV12-3 or TRBV12-4 and TRBJ2-3; TRBD2 is a possible D gene (6 bases). The CDR3 reads CASSLETRGTDTQYF. CDR3 in DNA: TGTGCCAGCAGTTTAGAGACTAGGGGCACAGATACGCAGTATTTT.